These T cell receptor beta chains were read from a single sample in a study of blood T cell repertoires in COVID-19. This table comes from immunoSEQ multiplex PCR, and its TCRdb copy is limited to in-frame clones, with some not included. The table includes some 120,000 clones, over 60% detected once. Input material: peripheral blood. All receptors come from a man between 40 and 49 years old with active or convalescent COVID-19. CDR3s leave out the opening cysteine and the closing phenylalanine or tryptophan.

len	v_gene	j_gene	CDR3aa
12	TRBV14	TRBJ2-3	ASSPSSVTDTQY
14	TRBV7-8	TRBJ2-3	ASSLAAGVISDTQY
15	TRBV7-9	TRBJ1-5	ASSGGRDRNSNQPQH
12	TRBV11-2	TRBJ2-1	ASSQGLAGNEQF
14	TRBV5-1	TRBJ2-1	ASSLAPRGTYNEQF
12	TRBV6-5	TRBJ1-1	ASRTVNLNTEAF
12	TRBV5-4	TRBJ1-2	ASSSVQFNYGYT
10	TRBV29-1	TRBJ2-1	SVRPGGNEQF
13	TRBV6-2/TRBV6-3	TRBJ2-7	ASSYGDSLSYEQY
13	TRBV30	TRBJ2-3	AWSRGAMRADTQY
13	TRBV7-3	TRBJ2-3	ASSEGLAGTDTQY
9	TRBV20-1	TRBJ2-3	SAKPGDTQY
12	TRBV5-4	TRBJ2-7	ASSSGTGLYEQY
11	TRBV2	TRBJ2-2	ASSGHMTGELF
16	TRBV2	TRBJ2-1	ASRPRGSGPQGGNEQF
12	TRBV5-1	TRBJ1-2	ASSLDHAGGGYT